This record concerns one T cell receptor (beta chain) sequence. CDR1 LGHNA and CDR2 YNFKEQ come from the germline V gene. CDR3 length: 15 residues. Deletions cut 0 bases from V and 0 bases from J, with 8 bases between. The sample is drawn from a study of cytomegalovirus exposure and HLA in healthy donors. For the study at large: HLA-typed donors were the source of around 87 million unique TCRs, which an early data release held.

PCR was performed using 60 Vbeta and 13 Jbeta primers. The protocol was immunoSEQ multiplex PCR, while the TCRdb copy is restricted to in-frame clones and leaves out a portion. The sample yields about 88,000 clones, of which the top ten take up 5.5%. The V and J genes are TRBV4-2 and TRBJ1-1, with no clear D. The TCR sequence derives from a girl aged 5 to 17 in good health and CMV-seropositive. The sequenced sample was PBMCs. The CDR3: CASSQERGLNTEAFF. The CDR3 DNA follows: TGTGCCAGCAGCCAAGAACGGGGATTGAACACTGAAGCTTTCTTT.